A single sample is the source of the 28 T cell receptor beta chains below, sequenced in a study of blood T cell repertoires in COVID-19. Method: immunoSEQ multiplex PCR; TCRdb's copy keeps in-frame clones and lacks some. This table holds some 180,000 clones, roughly three quarters found once. The sequencing sample was made of PBMCs or T cells enriched from blood (not recorded which). The receptors here all came from a man between 60 and 70 years old who had been exposed to COVID-19.

The chain recombines TRBV4-3 with TRBJ1-2; 7 bases are shared with TRBD1. Germline CDR1 is LGHNA and CDR2 is YSLEER. The CDR3 is made up of 16 amino acids. V lost 0 bases and J lost 2; bases outside the gene matches: 6. This CDR3 reads CASSQDLPRGNYGYTF. The CDR3 nucleotides read TGCGCCAGCAGCCAAGATCTGCCCAGGGGGAACTATGGCTACACCTTC.

The chain carries TRBV27 and TRBJ2-7; TRBD2 agrees at 8 bases. The CDR3 is 14 amino acids. Germline values: CDR1 MNHEY, CDR2 SMNVEV (reference sequence). The V gene end was trimmed by 5 bases and the J gene end by 0 bases; junction bases not matched to a gene: 3. CDR3 in amino acids: CASSRSGSSYEQYF. CDR3 DNA sequence: TGTGCCAGCAGTCGCAGCGGGAGCTCCTACGAGCAGTACTTC.

This rearrangement joins TRBV10-3 to TRBJ2-2, with TRBD2 as a possible D gene (6 bases). Germline lookup yields CDR1 ENHRY and CDR2 SYGVKD. Trimming cost V 6 bases and J 3 bases, with 17 bases left between them. CDR3 length equals 16 residues. The CDR3 DNA reads TGTGCCATCAGCGTACTAGCCCCTCCAGACACCGGGGAGCTGTTTTTT. Protein: CAISVLAPPDTGELFF.

This clone has only a few counts. J is TRBJ2-1 and V is TRBV19; 8 nucleotides agree with TRBD1. CDR1 is LNHDA and CDR2 is SQIVND in the germline V gene (reference sequence). The V and J ends lost 6 bases and 6 bases, in that order; junction bases with no gene match: 10. This CDR3 is 15 amino acids long. The CDR3 DNA reads TGTGCCAGTAGACTTGACAGGGGTATGTTCAATGAGCAGTTCTTC. It translates to CASRLDRGMFNEQFF.

This clone showed up just a few times. Other nucleotide sequences from this sample produce the same CDR3. The chain carries TRBV18 and TRBJ2-7, with D maybe TRBD1 (6 bases). V gave up 0 bases and J gave up 2 bases, with 8 bases separating them. CDR3 size: 14 residues. Germline-derived CDR1 and CDR2 are KGHSH and LQKENI. CDR3 in DNA: TGTGCCAGCTCACCACCCACAGGGCCCTACGAGCAGTACTTC. It encodes CASSPPTGPYEQYF.

This clone was counted ten times or more. This sequence joins TRBV9 and TRBJ1-1, with D perhaps TRBD1 (5 bases). CDR1 is SGDLS, CDR2 YYNGEE, per germline. The V gene lost 3 bases and the J gene lost 4 bases, with 13 bases spanning the gap. The CDR3 runs to 14 residues. The CDR3 loop is CASSAAQGRTEAFF. The CDR3 nucleotides read TGTGCCAGCAGCGCCGCCCAGGGTCGCACTGAAGCTTTCTTT.

The rearrangement uses TRBV19 and TRBJ1-1; D is perhaps TRBD1 (5 bases). Germline CDR1 reads LNHDA; CDR2 reads SQIVND (reference sequence). V was pared by 3 bases and J by 0 bases, with 11 bases between. The CDR3 spans 15 residues. The CDR3 loop is CASSIGGLLNTEAFF. Written as DNA, the CDR3 is TGTGCCAGTAGTATCGGGGGACTTCTGAACACTGAAGCTTTCTTT.

As DNA, the CDR3 is TGCGCCAGCAGCCCGGAACCGGGACTAGTTGTATTCGAGCAGTTCTTC. This encodes CASSPEPGLVVFEQFF. The chain combines TRBV4-3 with TRBJ2-1; 8 bases map to TRBD2. V lost 4 bases and J lost 10; bases outside the gene matches: 15. The CDR3 has 16 residues. Germline values: CDR1 LGHNA, CDR2 YSLEER.

V gene TRBV9 combines with J gene TRBJ1-3, with D hard to call. The CDR3 covers 15 residues. Trimming took off 0 bases at V and 9 bases at J, with 16 bases between the two ends. The germline CDR1 and CDR2 sequences are SGDLS and YYNGEE. For the CDR3, the DNA is TGTGCCAGCAGCGTAGGACTAGCCGGCGAGGGCACCATATATTTT. Protein product: CASSVGLAGEGTIYF.

This chain links TRBV28 with TRBJ2-2; possibly TRBD1 for D (6 bases). The CDR3 sequence is 16 residues long. V lost 6 bases, J lost 6 bases, and 20 bases lay in between. Germline CDR1 and CDR2: MDHEN and SYDVKM. CDR3 amino acids: CASSYRTVVTAGELFF. The DNA for the CDR3 is TGTGCCAGCAGCTACAGGACAGTCGTAACGGCCGGGGAGCTGTTTTTT.

J is TRBJ2-1 and V is TRBV7-3; 7 nucleotides align to TRBD2. Germline V gene lookup returns CDR1 SGHTA and CDR2 FQGTGA. The J segment lost 10 bases and the V segment lost 4 bases, leaving 4 bases of the junction unmatched. CDR3 size: 12 residues. CDR3 sequence (DNA): TGTGCCAGCAGCTCGGGGGGACTAGAGCAGTTCTTC. Amino acid sequence: CASSSGGLEQFF.

The chain combines TRBV2 with TRBJ1-6, with D perhaps TRBD1 (6 bases). Germline-derived CDR1 and CDR2 are SNHLY and FYNNEI. This CDR3 has 15 amino acids. V lost 6 bases, J lost 7 bases, and 16 bases lay in between. In DNA, the CDR3 is TGTGCCAGCAGCCCCGAACAGGGCGGGAATTCACCCCTCCACTTT. This encodes CASSPEQGGNSPLHF.

The rearrangement uses TRBV7-3 and TRBJ2-2, with no clear D. Germline V gene sequence: CDR1 SGHTA, CDR2 FQGTGA. V was shortened by 0 bases and J by 6 bases, with 8 bases between the two germline ends. This CDR3 comprises 14 residues. The CDR3 DNA reads as TGTGCCAGCAGCTTAACGACCAGGCCCGGGGAGCTGTTTTTT. Translated, it gives CASSLTTRPGELFF.

This clone has a handful of counts. The J gene is TRBJ2-7, the V gene TRBV19; 7 bases are a match to TRBD1. The V gene's germline CDR1 is LNHDA and CDR2 SQIVND (reference sequence). The trim removed 5 bases at V and 5 bases at J, leaving 15 bases unmatched. CDR3 size: 16 residues. The CDR3 loop reads CASSLQGNIIFNEQYF. DNA of the CDR3: TGTGCCAGTAGTTTACAGGGGAACATCATCTTTAACGAGCAGTACTTC.

This clone appeared a few times. The J gene is TRBJ2-7, the V gene TRBV27, with 9 bases fitting TRBD1. This CDR3 is 17 amino acids long. The germline gives CDR1 MNHEY, CDR2 SMNVEV (reference sequence). V lost 4 bases to trimming and J lost 0 bases; unmatched junction nucleotides: 10. The CDR3 bases are TGTGCCAGCAGTTCCGGGACAGGGTTTTTAAGCTCCTACGAGCAGTACTTC. As protein: CASSSGTGFLSSYEQYF.

The J gene is TRBJ2-1, the V gene TRBV5-4; D is undetermined. Germline CDR1 SGHNT, CDR2 YYREEE (reference sequence). Trimming stripped 2 bases from V and 2 bases from J, with 14 bases between. This CDR3 region has 16 residues. The DNA for the CDR3 is TGTGCCAGCAGCTTTTGGCGGCCGGCGACCTACAATGAGCAGTTCTTC. Encoded protein: CASSFWRPATYNEQFF.

About this clone itself: Other nucleotide sequences in the sample specify the same CDR3. The chain recombines TRBV3-1 (or the pseudogene TRBV3-2) with TRBJ2-1; 11 nucleotides agree with TRBD2. The CDR3 is 16 residues long. In germline, CDR1 is LGHDT, CDR2 YNNKEL (reference sequence). Germline trimming cut 0 bases from V and 6 bases from J; bases unmatched to any gene: 4. The CDR3 sequence: CASSQDLAGGGNEQFF. For the CDR3, the DNA is TGTGCCAGCAGCCAAGACTTAGCGGGAGGGGGCAATGAGCAGTTCTTC.

The V call is TRBV9, the J call TRBJ2-5, with TRBD2 identical over 10 bases. Per the germline V gene, CDR1 is SGDLS and CDR2 is YYNGEE. Germline trimming cut 0 bases from V and 4 bases from J; bases unmatched to any gene: 6. CDR3 length: 16 residues. The CDR3 sequence: CASSVDPSGRSETQYF. CDR3 sequence (DNA): TGTGCCAGCAGCGTAGACCCTAGCGGGAGATCAGAGACCCAGTACTTC.

The chain uses TRBV2 and TRBJ1-4; a weak D match, TRBD1 (6 bases). The CDR3 is made up of 15 amino acids. Trimming shortened V by 4 bases and J by 5 bases, and 14 bases separated the two germline ends. Germline V gene lookup returns CDR1 SNHLY and CDR2 FYNNEI. DNA for the CDR3: TGTGCCAGCAGTGCCGCAGGGGACCTGAATGAAAAACTGTTTTTT. Its translation: CASSAAGDLNEKLFF.

The CDR3 bases are TGTGCCAGCAGCTTGCCTGACAGGCTGGACTATGGCTACACCTTC. Translating it yields CASSLPDRLDYGYTF. The genes are TRBV5-4 and TRBJ1-2; TRBD1 is a possible D gene (6 bases). This CDR3 region has 15 residues. The V and J ends lost 1 base and 3 bases respectively, with 13 bases between them. CDR1 and CDR2 (germline): SGHNT, YYREEE (reference sequence).

V and J are TRBV24-1 and TRBJ2-1; 9 nucleotides match TRBD2. This CDR3 has 16 amino acids. Germline-derived CDR1 and CDR2 are KGHDR and SFDVKD. V was clipped by 4 bases and J by 3 bases; unmatched bases: 6. The CDR3, as DNA: TGTGCCACCAGTGACCGTAGCGGGAGTGTCTACAATGAGCAGTTCTTC. Translated, it gives CATSDRSGSVYNEQFF.

The genes are TRBV30 and TRBJ1-5, with D unclear. Germline CDR1 and CDR2: GTSNPN and SVGIG (reference sequence). The ends were cut back, 4 bases at V and 6 bases at J, with 13 bases in the middle. The CDR3 consists of 13 residues. The CDR3 loop reads CAWNQRSGQPQHF. CDR3 DNA sequence: TGTGCCTGGAACCAACGGTCGGGTCAGCCCCAGCATTTT.

As regards this clone: A read error may account for a junction end that differs from germline. The chain recombines TRBV7-3 with TRBJ1-6, with TRBD1 matching 7 bases. Germline CDR1 is SGHTA and CDR2 is FQGTGA. The CDR3 is 15 amino acids. CDR3 DNA sequence: TGTGCCAGCAGCGTAACCGGGACAGCTAATTCACCCCTCCACTTT. Translating gives CASSVTGTANSPLHF.

This chain links TRBV7-3 with TRBJ1-1; D gene unclear. The CDR3 runs to 15 residues. With 2 bases removed from V and 6 bases from J, the gap between germline ends came to 16 bases. Germline CDR1 is SGHTA and CDR2 is FQGTGA. CDR3 region: CASSLEQPGLSEAFF. The CDR3, as DNA: TGTGCCAGCAGCTTAGAACAGCCGGGATTATCTGAAGCTTTCTTT.

This clone has just one count. The V and J genes are TRBV7-9 and TRBJ1-4; 9 bases match TRBD1. The CDR3 loop spans 14 amino acids. The ends lost 3 bases at V and 7 bases at J; junction bases unmatched: 3. CDR1 and CDR2 (germline): SEHNR, FQNEAQ (reference sequence). Here the CDR3 reads CASSFQTGGEKLFF. In DNA, the CDR3 is TGTGCCAGCAGCTTTCAGACAGGGGGTGAAAAACTGTTTTTT. The variable domain in full, with the rest retrieved from reference TRBV7-9 and TRBJ1-4, is DTGVSQNPRHKITKRGQNVTFRCDPISEHNRLYWYRQTLGQGPEFLTYFQNEAQLEKSRLLSDRFSAERPKGSFSTLEIQRTEQGDSAMYLCASSFQTGGEKLFFGSGTQLSVL.

This CDR3 reads CASSMRFLGRNTEAFF. The CDR3 nucleotides read TGTGCCAGTAGTATGAGGTTTCTGGGGAGGAATACTGAAGCTTTCTTT. This rearrangement joins TRBV19 to TRBJ1-1; D unclear. Germline V CDR1 and CDR2: LNHDA, SQIVND (reference sequence). The V end was cut by 3 bases, the J end by 5 bases, with 19 bases between. This CDR3 is 16 amino acids long. Supplemented by reference TRBV19 and TRBJ1-1, the full variable domain reads DGGITQSPKYLFRKEGQNVTLSCEQNLNHDAMYWYRQDPGQGLRLIYYSQIVNDFQKGDIAEGYSVSREKKESFPLTVTSAQKNPTAFYLCASSMRFLGRNTEAFFGQGTRLTVV.

The CDR3 DNA follows: TGTGCCAGCAGCCAAGGAGGACGGTCCTACGAGCAGTACTTC. Its translation is CASSQGGRSYEQYF. This chain connects TRBV6-2 or TRBV6-3 to TRBJ2-7, with a tentative D call TRBD2 (5 bases). Germline CDR1 MNHEY, CDR2 SVGEGT. This CDR3 has 14 residues. Deletions cut 6 bases from V and 1 base from J, with 13 bases between.

The chain uses TRBV7-2 and TRBJ1-6; no clear D. V was pared by 3 bases and J by 3 bases, with 6 bases between. The CDR3 totals 14 residues. Germline CDR1 and CDR2: SGHTA and FQGNSA. The CDR3 is CASSLAGYNSPLHF. In DNA form, the CDR3 reads TGTGCCAGCAGCTTGGCAGGCTATAATTCACCCCTCCACTTT.